These 15 T cell receptor beta chains were sequenced from one sample in a study of T-cell memory formation after mild COVID-19. One entry per CDR3 protein results from TCRdb running MiXCR on the 5' RACE reads. The profile shows under 350,000 distinct CDR3 sequences, under 20% of them singletons. The sample consisted of PBMCs or a T cell subset sorted from them (not recorded which). These receptors came from a man aged 18 to 30 who had mild COVID-19 (a few samples of this study predate the infection). Cell type and time point are not known.

This clonotype was observed a handful of times. The chain has TRBV6-6 and TRBJ2-7; TRBD2 might be the D (6 bases). The germline CDR1 and CDR2 sequences are MNHNY and SVGAGI (reference sequence). The CDR3 contains 15 residues. Trimming cost V 6 bases and J 0 bases, with 15 bases left between them. This CDR3 is CASSLGGAGSYEQYV. In nucleotides, the CDR3 is TGTGCCAGCAGCCTTGGAGGGGCAGGCTCCTACGAGCAGTACGTC.

The genes are TRBV6-5 and TRBJ1-5, with 7 positions matching TRBD1. The CDR3 runs to 15 residues. J lost 4 bases, V lost 0 bases, and 3 bases had no gene match. CDR1 is MNHEY, CDR2 SVGAGI, per germline. The CDR3 bases are TGTGCCAGCAGTTACTCGGGACAGATAAATCAGCCCCAGCATTTT. Amino acids: CASSYSGQINQPQHF.

This clonotype was seen many times. The rearrangement uses TRBV20-1 and TRBJ2-3, with 16 bases matching TRBD2. Trimming removed 1 base from V and 6 bases from J; junction bases left unmatched: 10. The V gene's germline CDR1 is DFQATT and CDR2 SNEGSKA (reference sequence). The CDR3 has 18 amino acids. CDR3 in DNA: TGCAGTGCTAGAGCCCCGGGACTAGCGGGGGGGCCGGGGGATACGCAGTATTTT. Amino acid sequence: CSARAPGLAGGPGDTQYF.

This clonotype was detected a few times. CDR3 in amino acids: CASSLGVGTEAFF. CDR3 coding DNA: TGTGCCAGCAGCTTAGGGGTTGGCACTGAAGCTTTCTTT. The chain joins TRBV7-2 to TRBJ1-1, with D uncertain. Germline CDR1 is SGHTA and CDR2 is FQGNSA. CDR3 length: 13 residues. V was pared by 1 base and J by 4 bases, with 7 bases between.

The chain combines TRBV20-1 with TRBJ2-7; unclear D gene. The germline V gene encodes CDR1 DFQATT and CDR2 SNEGSKA (reference sequence). CDR3 size: 13 residues. With 7 bases removed from V and 4 bases from J, the gap between germline ends came to 17 bases. The CDR3 region has the DNA TGCAGTGTCCAGAGCCCCGCAAAATACGAGCAGTACTTC. Protein sequence: CSVQSPAKYEQYF.

This clonotype was picked up a small number of times. J is TRBJ2-6 and V is TRBV12-3 or TRBV12-4; D is uncertain. The CDR3 totals 15 residues. V lost 9 bases and J lost 0, with 12 bases in between. The CDR3 sequence: CASSRRRSGANVLTF. The CDR3 nucleotides read TGTGCCAGTTCTAGACGCCGCTCTGGGGCCAACGTCCTGACTTTC.

This clonotype came up many times. This chain uses TRBV20-1 with TRBJ2-7; D not certain. V was trimmed by 5 bases and J by 2 bases, leaving 10 bases between them. The CDR3 has 12 residues. Germline V gene lookup returns CDR1 DFQATT and CDR2 SNEGSKA (reference sequence). This CDR3 reads CSARQGPYEQYF. The CDR3 nucleotides read TGCAGTGCTCGGCAAGGGCCCTACGAGCAGTACTTC.

The table lists this clonotype with a few counts. A junction end diverges from the germline sequence, so it may reflect a read error. This chain links TRBV7-7 with TRBJ2-3; 8 bases line up with TRBD1. CDR3 length: 14 residues. Germline CDR1 is SSHAT and CDR2 is FNYEAQ (reference sequence). The CDR3 loop is CASSTGGYSDTQYF. The DNA of the CDR3 is TGTGCGAGCAGTACAGGGGGTTATTCAGATACGCAGTATTTT.

This clonotype occurred a few times. V and J are TRBV6-6 and TRBJ2-7; maybe TRBD1 (5 bases). The length of the CDR3 is 14 residues. Trimming stripped 1 base from V and 5 bases from J, with 12 bases between. The germline V gene encodes CDR1 MNHNY and CDR2 SVGAGI (reference sequence). CDR3 residues: CASSYYGASNEQYV. The DNA of the CDR3 is TGTGCCAGCAGTTACTATGGGGCGAGTAACGAGCAGTACGTC.

The V call is TRBV20-1, the J call TRBJ1-5, with a possible D match to TRBD1 (5 bases). The germline V gene encodes CDR1 DFQATT and CDR2 SNEGSKA (reference sequence). The CDR3 consists of 15 residues. Trimming removed 2 bases from V and 8 bases from J, with 19 bases in between. In DNA form, the CDR3 reads TGCAGTGCTAGATCCGGGACGGTCGCAAGTAAGCCCCAGCATTTT. This gives the protein CSARSGTVASKPQHF.

This clonotype was counted only a few times. The gene calls are TRBV29-1 and TRBJ2-1; D might be TRBD1 (5 bases). The V end was cut by 4 bases, the J end by 8 bases, with 9 bases between. CDR3 length equals 11 residues. CDR1 SQVTM and CDR2 ANQGSEA come from the germline V gene. CDR3 in DNA: TGCAGCGTTGTGAGACAGCATGAGCAGTTCTTC. Translated, it gives CSVVRQHEQFF.

This clonotype was detected only once. The J gene is TRBJ1-2, the V gene TRBV6-2 or TRBV6-3; the D is unclear. CDR3 length equals 17 residues. Between the trimmed V and J ends, which lost 0 bases and 5 bases, there was a span of 19 bases. Germline V gene lookup returns CDR1 MNHEY and CDR2 SVGEGT. CDR3 bases: TGTGCCAGCAGTTACTCGATTTCCGTACTCGAGGGATATGGCTACACCTTC. Translated: CASSYSISVLEGYGYTF.

This clonotype was picked up many times. This chain links TRBV5-1 with TRBJ2-1; a weak D match, TRBD1 (6 bases). The germline V and J ends were trimmed by 2 bases and 0 bases, with 12 bases remaining between them. Germline V CDR1 and CDR2: SGHRS, YFSETQ. The CDR3 covers 16 residues. The CDR3 region has the DNA TGCGCCAGCAGCTTACAGGGCGCGAGCTCCTACAATGAGCAGTTCTTC. It yields the protein CASSLQGASSYNEQFF.

This clonotype was recorded only once. The chain employs TRBV5-1 and TRBJ1-1, with no clear D. CDR3 length: 13 residues. The germline V gene has CDR1 SGHRS and CDR2 YFSETQ. The V gene lost 4 bases and the J gene lost 7 bases, with 14 bases spanning the gap. CDR3 in DNA: TGCGCCAGCAGCCCTTTCCTGAAGGGTGAAGCTTTCTTT. Translation gives CASSPFLKGEAFF.

This clonotype appeared once. The genes are TRBV6-5 and TRBJ1-2; 9 nucleotides agree with TRBD1. V trimming: 6 bases; J trimming: 8 bases; junction bases outside the gene matches: 16. CDR3 length: 16 amino acids. Germline V gene lookup returns CDR1 MNHEY and CDR2 SVGAGI. In nucleotides, the CDR3 is TGTGCCAGCAGGCATTCCCGGGACAGGGCGCTAGGCGGCTACACCTTC. Encoded protein: CASRHSRDRALGGYTF.